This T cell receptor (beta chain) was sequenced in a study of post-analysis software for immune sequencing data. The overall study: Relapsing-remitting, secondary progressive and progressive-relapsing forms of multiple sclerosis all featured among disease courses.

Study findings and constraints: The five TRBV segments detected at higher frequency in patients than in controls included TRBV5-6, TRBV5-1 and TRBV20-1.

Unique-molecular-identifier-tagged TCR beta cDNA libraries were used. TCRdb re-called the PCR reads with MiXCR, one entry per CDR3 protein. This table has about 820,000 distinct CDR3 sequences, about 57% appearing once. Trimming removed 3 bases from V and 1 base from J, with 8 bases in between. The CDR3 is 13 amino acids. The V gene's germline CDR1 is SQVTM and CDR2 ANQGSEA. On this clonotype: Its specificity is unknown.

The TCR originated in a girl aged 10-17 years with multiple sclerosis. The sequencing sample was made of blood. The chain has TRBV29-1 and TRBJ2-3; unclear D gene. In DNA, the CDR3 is TGCAGCGTTGAGAAGACTCGCACAGATACGCAGTATTTT. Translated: CSVEKTRTDTQYF.